This record looks at one T cell receptor (beta chain) sequence and its context. No antigen is known for it. This specimen belongs to a study of blood T cells in healthy people across ages. The germline V and J ends were trimmed by 2 bases and 6 bases, with 6 bases remaining between them. This CDR3 region has 12 residues. Study-wide points: Possibly confounding the expanded clonotype changes was the fact that donor CMV status was unknown.

The donors, all healthy, were Caucasians living in Russia, aged 6 to 90. The use of a sample-barcoded 5' primer and a J-beta primer mix characterized a second PCR of roughly 6 to 11 cycles. Each cDNA molecule received a tag from a template-switch adaptor that had 12 random nucleotides. TCRdb re-called the 5' RACE reads through MiXCR, storing one row per CDR3 protein. This repertoire shows 700,000 to 900,000 distinct CDR3 sequences, around 24% found once; its top ten account for 2.5% to 3.5%. The data were also submitted as part of a second study, on T cells of mothers and their children. That paper notes: The study found slightly higher but non-significant overlap in related versus unrelated mother-child pairs.

The specimen sequenced was blood. The J gene is TRBJ2-3, the V gene TRBV12-3 or TRBV12-4; D is ambiguous. This receptor was taken from a boy aged 5-17 years in good health. The CDR3 is CASSLMEDTQYF. The CDR3 DNA sequence: TGTGCCAGCAGTTTAATGGAGGATACGCAGTATTTT.